These T cell receptor beta chains were read from a single sample in a study of CD8 T cells in ankylosing spondylitis. Each CDR3 protein is one row after TCRdb ran MiXCR on the 5' RACE reads. The table shows 150,000 to 200,000 distinct CDR3 sequences, with around 10% occurring only once. The source material was blood, either unsorted or a sorted T cell fraction (not recorded which). The receptors originated from a male donor with ankylosing spondylitis or in good health (not recorded which). Both conserved end residues are part of each CDR3.

TRBV12-3/TRBV12-4	TRBJ2-1	CASSSDRGYNEQFF
TRBV29-1	TRBJ2-2	CSVVGSRNTGELFF
TRBV12-5	TRBJ2-7	CASGPPSQVLAGAAYEQYF
TRBV6-1	TRBJ2-5	CATSRQGGWETQYF
TRBV7-2	TRBJ2-3	CASRWGDGTDTQYF
TRBV20-1	TRBJ2-7	CSAMPTGTGSSYEQYF
TRBV10-3	TRBJ1-3	CAIGAGDSDGNTIYF
TRBV9	TRBJ2-6	CASSVGAGLESPGANVLTF
TRBV6-2/TRBV6-3	TRBJ2-1	CASSYSRVAAEQFF
TRBV10-3	TRBJ2-2	CAISVGLGDTGELFF
TRBV7-8	TRBJ2-1	CASSGRDRVGNEQFF
TRBV6-1	TRBJ1-6	CASRDPSGVGDSPLHF
TRBV3-1	TRBJ2-7	CASSLTLAGVEQYF
TRBV2	TRBJ1-5	CASRVGANQPQHF
TRBV7-9	TRBJ2-7	CASSFGQAGEQYF
TRBV6-2/TRBV6-3	TRBJ1-1	CASSNGGPNTEAFF
TRBV6-1	TRBJ1-3	CASSLPFGGNTIYF
TRBV9	TRBJ1-4	CASSPQGSATNEKLFF
TRBV2	TRBJ2-5	CASSGTGWYQETQYF
TRBV4-3	TRBJ2-3	CASSQDLREDTQYF
TRBV7-6	TRBJ1-1	CASSLGQGRPEAFF
TRBV5-1	TRBJ2-3	CASSLQQIGDTQYF
TRBV12-3/TRBV12-4	TRBJ2-7	CASSFPHPGYEQYF
TRBV7-9	TRBJ2-3	CASSPGWREGTDTQYF
TRBV12-3/TRBV12-4	TRBJ1-1	CASSFAENTEAFF
TRBV12-3/TRBV12-4	TRBJ1-5	CASSPYPWTRENSNQPQHF
TRBV7-8	TRBJ2-3	CASSLSSSTSGSNTQYF
TRBV20-1	TRBJ2-1	CSAYLGQGKNEQFF
TRBV5-1	TRBJ1-1	CASSFSHRQVVPNTEAFF
TRBV5-1	TRBJ1-6	CASRPSPNNSPLHF
TRBV19	TRBJ2-7	CASREGNFYEQYF
TRBV27	TRBJ1-5	CASSYTRNQPQHF
TRBV20-1	TRBJ2-7	CSARGGLAVYNTEQYF
TRBV29-1	TRBJ2-3	CSVEDRRTSTDTQYF
TRBV29-1	TRBJ2-5	CSAARLETQYF
TRBV10-3	TRBJ2-3	CAISELAGASTDTQYF
TRBV11-2	TRBJ1-2	CASSLDPGVNYGYTF
TRBV7-9	TRBJ2-7	CASSPLRGFYEQYF
TRBV10-2	TRBJ1-2	CASRGTAANYGYTF
TRBV12-3/TRBV12-4	TRBJ2-6	CASSSHGGLANVLTF
TRBV29-1	TRBJ2-4	CSVDVGGKNIQYF
TRBV7-9	TRBJ2-6	CASSPTGQPSGANVLTF
TRBV20-1	TRBJ2-7	CSASGGVYEQYF
TRBV24-1	TRBJ2-2	CATSDARQKLFF
TRBV4-3	TRBJ1-1	CASSQAAGVNTEAFF
TRBV7-6	TRBJ2-3	CVSSFDVRRGDTDTQYF
TRBV25-1	TRBJ2-2	CASSELTAGSYTGELFF
TRBV5-1	TRBJ2-7	CASSLGVLRWNDEQYF
TRBV7-2	TRBJ2-5	CASSLVGGGAFETQYF
TRBV2	TRBJ2-3	CASSGTYTNTDTQYF
TRBV5-1	TRBJ2-7	CASSLGVDDSQYF
TRBV29-1	TRBJ2-5	CSVSTSGNQETQYF
TRBV20-1	TRBJ2-5	CSANSGRYF
TRBV9	TRBJ2-3	CASSGSGVIITDTQYF
TRBV5-6	TRBJ2-3	CASSLVTGQGRSDTQYF
TRBV5-1	TRBJ1-2	CASANSPGQGAYGYTF
TRBV11-3	TRBJ2-1	CASSPRDGNEQFF
TRBV3-1	TRBJ1-1	CASNSGAPGLNTEAFF